These 6 T cell receptor beta chains originate from one sample sequenced in a study of tissue T cells after allogeneic stem cell transplantation. Specified time point: mouse harvest day 14 after allogeneic transplant. Each mouse received 10^7 T-cell-depleted marrow cells plus 10^6 splenic CD5+ T cells by tail vein. Measured with immunoSEQ multiplex PCR; TCRdb has only the in-frame clones, and not every one. Of about 470 clones detected, 35% to 60% appear once; the ten largest clones hold 22%. Sequenced: blood. These receptors were collected from a female BALB/c mouse given C57BL/6 T cells with graft-versus-host disease after an allogeneic hematopoietic cell transplant.

On this clone itself: Genes here carry mouse names. Coverage ceases 1 residue before the CDR3 finishes, and the germline J gene fills in the end. V is TRBV26 and J is TRBJ2-5, with D possibly matching TRBD1 (5 bases). V was cut by 5 bases and J by 1 base, with 7 bases left in between. The CDR3 length is 13 residues. From germline, CDR1 is KGHPV and CDR2 FQNQEV (reference sequence). The CDR3 reads CASSGQYQDTQYF. The CDR3 DNA, read in part, is TGTGCCAGCAGTGGACAATACCAAGACACCCAGTAC. The full variable domain, completed using reference TRBV26 and TRBJ2-5, is NSKVIQTPRYLVKGQGQKAKMRCIPEKGHPVVFWYQQNKNNEFKFLINFQNQEVLQQIDMTEKRFSAECPSNSPCSLEIQSSEAGDSALYLCASSGQYQDTQYFGPGTRLLVL.

Turning to this clone: Here the gene names and germline are mouse. Sequencing ends 1 residue short of the CDR3 end; the germline J gene provides the rest. The chain couples TRBV2 to TRBJ1-4; no clear D gene. The V gene's germline CDR1 is LGHNA and CDR2 YSYQKL. The CDR3 loop spans 14 amino acids. V was shortened by 0 bases and J by 4 bases, with 6 bases between the two germline ends. The DNA read from the CDR3 is TGTGCCAGCAGCCAAGATCGCAACAACGAAAGATTATTT. It yields the protein CASSQDRNNERLF. The full-length CDR3 reads as CASSQDRNNERLFF. Full variable domain (outside the CDR3, taken from reference TRBV2 and TRBJ1-4): DPKIIQKPKYLVAVTGSEKILICEQYLGHNAMYWYRQSAKKPLEFMFSYSYQKLMDNQTASSRFQPQSSKKNHLDLQITALKPDDSATYFCASSQDRNNERLFFGHGTKLSVL.

This clone showed up just a few times. The listed genes are named as in mouse. The read terminates 1 residue ahead of where the CDR3 ends, so the germline J gene completes it. V usage is TRBV2 and J usage is TRBJ2-1; possibly TRBD2 for D (6 bases). V was pared by 5 bases and J by 7 bases, with 6 bases between. Germline CDR1 is LGHNA and CDR2 is YSYQKL. The CDR3 extends over 11 amino acids. Partial CDR3 DNA: TGTGCCAGCAGCGGGGGGGCTGAGCAGTTC. This gives the protein CASSGGAEQF. The full CDR3 protein reads CASSGGAEQFF.

As concerns this clone: All gene names here are mouse names. The read is 1 residue too short to cover the CDR3 end, so that end is filled in from the germline J gene. The chain couples TRBV13-1 to TRBJ2-4, with 10 bases that match TRBD1. V lost 3 bases and J lost 0; bases outside the gene matches: 4. CDR3 size: 16 residues. Per germline, CDR1 NSHNY and CDR2 SYGAGN. The CDR3 bases that were read are TGTGCCAGCAGTGGGACAGGGGGGGAGAGTCAAAACACCTTGTAC. Translating gives CASSGTGGESQNTLY. The CDR3 in its entirety is CASSGTGGESQNTLYF.

Points on this clone: Any gene name here is a mouse gene name. Read data end 1 residue before the CDR3 end; the end is taken from the germline J gene. The chain has TRBV2 and TRBJ1-4; 9 nucleotides align to TRBD1. Germline assignment: CDR1 LGHNA and CDR2 YSYQKL. J gave up 0 bases and V 2 bases, and 1 base lay outside the gene matches. This CDR3 is built from 16 residues. The covered CDR3 bases are TGTGCCAGCAGCCAAAGGACAGGGGTTTCCAACGAAAGATTATTT. Residues: CASSQRTGVSNERLF. The complete CDR3 reads CASSQRTGVSNERLFF.

About this clone itself: The gene symbols are mouse symbols. The CDR3 is cut off 1 residue early in the read; its end comes from the germline J gene. This rearrangement joins TRBV26 to TRBJ2-5; 10 nucleotides line up with TRBD2. Unmatched junction bases numbered 4, after V lost 4 bases and J lost 6 bases. The CDR3 is 14 residues long. CDR1 is KGHPV and CDR2 is FQNQEV in the germline V gene (reference sequence). The sequenced CDR3 bases are TGTGCCAGCAGTCGGGACTGGGGAGGGGACACCCAGTAC. As protein: CASSRDWGGDTQY. The complete CDR3 reads CASSRDWGGDTQYF.